One and the same sample provided the 26 T cell receptor beta chains below, sequenced in a study of cytomegalovirus exposure and HLA in healthy donors. The PCR made use of 60 Vbeta and 13 Jbeta primers. Profiling relied on immunoSEQ multiplex PCR, and the TCRdb table lists in-frame clones only, not all of them. This table holds approximately 220,000 clones, roughly 80% found once. Sequencing input: PBMCs. Receptors were obtained from a girl between 5 and 17 years old in good health and CMV-seronegative.

The chain joins TRBV6-1 to TRBJ2-4; 10 nucleotides match TRBD2. CDR1 and CDR2 (germline): MNHNS, SASEGT. Trimming cost V 0 bases and J 6 bases; bases outside gene matches: 2. The CDR3 runs 15 residues. Written as DNA, the CDR3 is TGTGCCAGCAGTGAAGCTAGCGGGGGGACAAACATTCAGTACTTC. Translating gives CASSEASGGTNIQYF.

The CDR3 nucleotides are TGTGCCAGCAGCTTAGTACAGCGGGGGAGCGGGGAGCTGTTTTTT. This codes for CASSLVQRGSGELFF. J is TRBJ2-2 and V is TRBV7-8, with 8 positions matching TRBD2. Per germline, CDR1 SGHVS and CDR2 FQNEAQ. The CDR3 has 15 residues. The V and J ends lost 1 base and 7 bases, in that order; junction bases with no gene match: 5.

The chain combines TRBV28 with TRBJ1-1; D is possibly TRBD1 (6 bases). V lost 5 bases to trimming and J lost 5 bases, with 18 bases between them. Germline assignment: CDR1 MDHEN and CDR2 SYDVKM. The CDR3 covers 15 residues. CDR3 sequence (DNA): TGTGCCAGCAGTCCCCTTCTCCCCCAGGGGACTGAAGCTTTCTTT. Amino acids: CASSPLLPQGTEAFF.

The J gene is TRBJ2-7, the V gene TRBV7-9; possible D gene TRBD1, 6 bases. Trimming cost V 1 base and J 4 bases, with 14 bases left between them. The CDR3 runs 15 residues. The V gene's germline CDR1 is SEHNR and CDR2 FQNEAQ (reference sequence). In DNA, the CDR3 is TGTGCCAGCAGCTTAGGAGAAGCAGGGGTTTACGAGCAGTACTTC. Translated: CASSLGEAGVYEQYF.

The chain carries TRBV7-8 and TRBJ2-7; 9 nucleotides line up with TRBD1. CDR1 is SGHVS and CDR2 is FQNEAQ in the germline V gene. Germline trimming cut 3 bases from V and 3 bases from J; bases unmatched to any gene: 18. The CDR3 has 19 amino acids. The CDR3 DNA sequence: TGTGCCAGCAGCTTTTTAGGGACAGGGTTCTCGGGTCTTAACTACGAGCAGTACTTC. As protein: CASSFLGTGFSGLNYEQYF.

The count of this clone is one. This chain joins TRBV30 and TRBJ2-1; 8 bases agree with TRBD1. The CDR3 sequence is 15 residues long. Germline V gene data show CDR1 as GTSNPN and CDR2 as SVGIG (reference sequence). The V gene end was trimmed by 6 bases and the J gene end by 6 bases; junction bases not matched to a gene: 13. CDR3 loop: CACKTGTGFGNEQFF. In DNA, the CDR3 is TGTGCCTGTAAAACCGGGACAGGCTTCGGCAATGAGCAGTTCTTC.

This chain joins TRBV21-1 and TRBJ1-1; the table's D call TRBD1 went unverified against the DNA. TRBV21-1 is flagged as a pseudogene. The CDR3 sequence is 15 residues long. In nucleotides, the CDR3 is TGTGCCAGCAGCGCGCCAAGGGGGCTGAACACTGAAGCTTTCTTT. It encodes CASSAPRGLNTEAFF.

The chain combines TRBV11-3 with TRBJ2-5; TRBD2 aligns across 12 bases. The CDR3 totals 16 residues. The V segment lost 5 bases and the J segment 1 base; nucleotides outside the gene matches: 5. The germline CDR1 and CDR2 sequences are SGHNT and YENEEA. The CDR3 nucleotides are TGTGCCAGCAGCCCAGGACTAGCGGGATCCCAAGAGACCCAGTACTTC. Translation: CASSPGLAGSQETQYF.

The chain joins TRBV9 to TRBJ2-5, with D perhaps matching TRBD2 (5 bases). The CDR3 loop spans 17 amino acids. Germline CDR1 SGDLS, CDR2 YYNGEE. Trimming left V 3 bases short and J 0 bases short, with 18 bases between. CDR3: CASSGEPFIANQETQYF. The CDR3 DNA sequence: TGTGCCAGCAGCGGCGAACCCTTCATAGCGAACCAAGAGACCCAGTACTTC. The variable domain in full, completed from reference TRBV9 and TRBJ2-5, reads DSGVTQTPKHLITATGQRVTLRCSPRSGDLSVYWYQQSLDQGLQFLIQYYNGEERAKGNILERFSAQQFPDLHSELNLSSLELGDSALYFCASSGEPFIANQETQYFGPGTRLLVL.

The J gene is TRBJ1-2, the V gene TRBV2, with D tentatively TRBD1 (5 bases). The CDR3 contains 15 residues. Looked up from germline, CDR1 is SNHLY and CDR2 is FYNNEI. V dropped 1 base and J dropped 4 bases, with 13 bases sitting between them. This CDR3 is CASSEVGRDGYGYTF. In DNA form, the CDR3 reads TGTGCCAGCAGTGAAGTTGGCAGGGATGGCTATGGCTACACCTTC.

By its share, this clone is medium-sized. The genes are TRBV6-1 and TRBJ2-1; D might be TRBD2 (5 bases). CDR1 is MNHNS and CDR2 is SASEGT in the germline V gene. This CDR3 has 14 residues. Trimming cost V 4 bases and J 8 bases, with 15 bases left between them. The CDR3 bases are TGTGCCAGCAGTGGGGGAGAATCGGTCGATGAGCAGTTCTTC. It yields the protein CASSGGESVDEQFF.

Only one count was recorded for this clone. The chain has TRBV5-4 and TRBJ1-4; D not certain. This CDR3 has 16 amino acids. V was pared by 4 bases and J by 7 bases, with 20 bases between. Germline loops: CDR1 SGHNT, CDR2 YYREEE (reference sequence). CDR3 residues: CASSPTSDPRGEKLFF. DNA of the CDR3: TGTGCCAGCAGCCCAACCTCGGACCCACGGGGTGAAAAACTGTTTTTT.

The V gene is TRBV7-2, the J gene TRBJ1-5; weak D call: TRBD1 (5 bases). The V gene's germline CDR1 is SGHTA and CDR2 FQGNSA. V was cut by 2 bases and J by 1 base, with 9 bases left in between. CDR3 length equals 15 residues. The CDR3 reads CASSLYGGSNQPQHF. The CDR3, as DNA: TGTGCCAGCAGCTTATACGGGGGGAGCAATCAGCCCCAGCATTTT. Full variable domain (missing parts from reference TRBV7-2 and TRBJ1-5): GAGVSQSPSNKVTEKGKDVELRCDPISGHTALYWYRQSLGQGLEFLIYFQGNSAPDKSGLPSDRFSAERTGGSVSTLTIQRTQQEDSAVYLCASSLYGGSNQPQHFGDGTRLSIL.

The table lists this clone with a count of one. The chain has TRBV21-1 and TRBJ2-1; no DNA check was done on the table's D call, TRBD2. TRBV21-1 is flagged as a pseudogene. This CDR3 has 17 residues. The CDR3 protein is CASTDHPRLVSYNEQFF. The CDR3 bases are TGTGCCAGCACAGATCACCCGCGACTCGTCTCCTACAATGAGCAGTTCTTC.

The chain combines TRBV7-2 with TRBJ1-6; the match to TRBD1 covers 10 bases. This CDR3 is 17 amino acids long. V shed 5 bases, J shed 10 bases, and the junction held 14 bases outside the gene matches. Germline-derived CDR1 and CDR2 are SGHTA and FQGNSA. This chain's CDR3 is CASSPGTGDRTTSPLHF. The CDR3 bases are TGTGCCAGCAGCCCCGGGACAGGGGACCGCACAACCTCACCCCTCCACTTT. Based on the CDR3 plus reference TRBV7-2 and TRBJ1-6, the full variable domain is GAGVSQSPSNKVTEKGKDVELRCDPISGHTALYWYRQSLGQGLEFLIYFQGNSAPDKSGLPSDRFSAERTGGSVSTLTIQRTQQEDSAVYLCASSPGTGDRTTSPLHFGNGTRLTVT.

The chain carries TRBV19 and TRBJ2-6, with a possible D match to TRBD1 (6 bases). The V end was cut by 4 bases, the J end by 0 bases, with 16 bases between. The CDR3 contains 18 residues. Germline CDR1 and CDR2: LNHDA and SQIVND (reference sequence). The CDR3 spells CASSTPDRISSGANVLTF. CDR3 nucleotide sequence: TGTGCCAGTAGTACCCCGGACAGAATTTCCTCTGGGGCCAACGTCCTGACTTTC.

The rearrangement uses TRBV10-3 and TRBJ1-2; weak D call: TRBD1 (6 bases). The CDR3 sequence is 12 residues long. The germline V gene encodes CDR1 ENHRY and CDR2 SYGVKD. The V end was cut by 6 bases, the J end by 4 bases, with 9 bases between. This CDR3 reads CAISGQLYGYTF. The DNA of the CDR3 is TGTGCCATCAGCGGACAGCTCTATGGCTACACCTTC.

V is TRBV28 and J is TRBJ1-1; 8 bases line up with TRBD1. The germline V gene has CDR1 MDHEN and CDR2 SYDVKM. V was clipped by 4 bases and J by 1 base; unmatched bases: 11. The CDR3 is 17 amino acids. For the CDR3, the DNA is TGTGCCAGCAGTTCGACAGGGGCCCCGGCGGAGAACACTGAAGCTTTCTTT. Translated: CASSSTGAPAENTEAFF.

The chain carries TRBV9 and TRBJ1-2; D is unclear. Between the trimmed V and J ends, which lost 0 bases and 4 bases, there was a span of 16 bases. The CDR3 contains 16 residues. In germline, CDR1 is SGDLS, CDR2 YYNGEE. The CDR3 DNA reads TGTGCCAGCAGCGTAGAGCTTATGAGTCAAACCTATGGCTACACCTTC. Protein sequence: CASSVELMSQTYGYTF.

This clone has a handful of counts. The V and J genes are TRBV5-4 and TRBJ2-5; weak D call: TRBD1 (7 bases). The germline CDR1 and CDR2 sequences are SGHNT and YYREEE (reference sequence). V shed 5 bases and J shed 4 bases, with 18 bases lying between them. This CDR3 has 15 residues. The CDR3 sequence is CASRPSGRGVETQYF. In DNA form, the CDR3 reads TGTGCCAGCAGACCTTCGGGCAGGGGGGTAGAGACCCAGTACTTC.

This clone was recorded only once. This rearrangement joins TRBV28 to TRBJ1-1, with 8 bases that match TRBD1. Germline loops: CDR1 MDHEN, CDR2 SYDVKM. The ends lost 5 bases at V and 5 bases at J; junction bases unmatched: 10. There are 15 residues in the CDR3. The CDR3 sequence: CASSPTRGLRTEAFF. DNA of the CDR3: TGTGCCAGCAGTCCGACCAGGGGGCTGAGGACTGAAGCTTTCTTT. The full variable domain, its missing parts supplied by reference TRBV28 and TRBJ1-1, is DVKVTQSSRYLVKRTGEKVFLECVQDMDHENMFWYRQDPGLGLRLIYFSYDVKMKEKGDIPEGYSVSREKKERFSLILESASTNQTSMYLCASSPTRGLRTEAFFGQGTRLTVV.

The chain couples TRBV5-4 to TRBJ1-6; D is ambiguous. Germline values: CDR1 SGHNT, CDR2 YYREEE (reference sequence). Between the trimmed V and J ends, which lost 0 bases and 6 bases, there was a span of 4 bases. The CDR3 consists of 13 residues. CDR3 protein: CASSLDSNSPLHF. For the CDR3, the DNA is TGTGCCAGCAGCTTGGACAGTAATTCACCCCTCCACTTT.

J is TRBJ1-3 and V is TRBV21-1; TRBD1, the table's D call, lacks a check against the DNA. TRBV21-1 counts as a pseudogene. The CDR3 consists of 17 residues. CDR3 region: CASSKKDSRLSGNTIYF. In nucleotides, the CDR3 is TGTGCCAGCAGCAAAAAGGACAGTCGCTTATCTGGAAACACCATATATTTT.

The rearrangement joins TRBV7-9 to TRBJ2-3; 9 nucleotides match TRBD1. Germline-derived CDR1 and CDR2 are SEHNR and FQNEAQ (reference sequence). The CDR3 extends over 16 amino acids. V was pared by 5 bases and J by 0 bases, with 6 bases of the junction left unmatched. The DNA for the CDR3 is TGTGCCAGCAGCCAGGGGACAGGGTCCAGCACAGATACGCAGTATTTT. It yields the protein CASSQGTGSSTDTQYF.

The chain combines TRBV5-3 with TRBJ1-6; 7 bases map to TRBD1. TRBV5-3 is recorded as an ORF, its role being uncertain. Unmatched junction bases numbered 6, after V lost 3 bases and J lost 3 bases. The CDR3 length is 16 residues. The CDR3 here is CARSSDRAFYNSPLHF. The CDR3 region has the DNA TGTGCCAGAAGCTCCGACAGGGCCTTCTATAATTCACCCCTCCACTTT.

The chain uses TRBV7-5 and TRBJ1-2; TRBD1, the table's D call, lacks a check against the DNA. TRBV7-5 is recorded as a pseudogene. The CDR3 totals 19 residues. For the CDR3, the DNA is TGTGCCAGAAGCTCTATTTACACCGGGGACAGGAAAAAAAACTATGGCTACACCTTC. This translates into CARSSIYTGDRKKNYGYTF.